This TCR beta chain is from a study of T cell changes during pregnancy in multiple sclerosis. Profiled with immunoSEQ multiplex PCR; TCRdb holds only in-frame clones, not every one. This sample yields approximately 84,000 clones, of which 90% to 95% are seen a single time; approximately 0.92% belongs to the top ten. The V gene's germline CDR1 is SEHNR and CDR2 FQNEAQ (reference sequence). This CDR3 has 15 amino acids. J gave up 3 bases and V 3 bases, and 3 bases lay outside the gene matches. The chain uses TRBV7-9 and TRBJ2-3; TRBD2 matches at 10 bases. The receptor was isolated from a female donor in good health, enrolled as a control in a pregnancy study. This material consisted of peripheral blood, taken in the second trimester of pregnancy. The CDR3 region is CASSFGLAVTDTQYF. For the CDR3, the DNA is TGTGCCAGCAGCTTTGGACTAGCGGTGACAGATACGCAGTATTTT.